The 13 T cell receptor beta chains below all came from one sample that was sequenced in a study of CD8 T cells in Susac syndrome. When the RNA was reverse transcribed, random hexamers were used with an input of roughly 0.45 to 1 ug. TCRdb passed the immunoSEQ multiplex PCR reads through MiXCR, listing each CDR3 protein once. The top ten clones hold more than 0.095% of a sample with roughly 200,000 distinct CDR3 sequences, roughly 94% of them seen once. Sequenced input: CD4+ T cells from PBMCs. All receptors come from a human donor with Susac syndrome.

This chain connects TRBV7-9 to TRBJ2-4; D gene ambiguous. Trimming shortened V by 2 bases and J by 0 bases, and 8 bases separated the two germline ends. The CDR3 consists of 15 residues. Germline V gives CDR1 SEHNR, CDR2 FQNEAQ (reference sequence). The chain's CDR3 is CASSLQDLAKNIQYF. CDR3 sequence (DNA): TGTGCCAGCAGCTTACAGGATCTAGCCAAAAACATTCAGTACTTC.

V and J are TRBV7-9 and TRBJ1-1; D uncertain. The length of the CDR3 is 11 residues. V was clipped by 4 bases and J by 11 bases, with 11 bases between them. Germline V gives CDR1 SEHNR, CDR2 FQNEAQ (reference sequence). CDR3 residues: CASSSAFGAFF. The CDR3 nucleotides are TGTGCCAGCAGCTCTGCATTTGGCGCTTTCTTT.

The gene calls are TRBV3-1 and TRBJ1-1; D perhaps matches TRBD1 (5 bases). Germline V gives CDR1 LGHDT, CDR2 YNNKEL (reference sequence). This CDR3 has 14 amino acids. The V end lost 4 bases, the J end lost 1 base, and 10 bases lay between the germline ends. The DNA of the CDR3 is TGTGCCAGCAGCCCGACCAGGGCGAACACTGAAGCTTTCTTT. This encodes CASSPTRANTEAFF.

This chain joins TRBV30 and TRBJ1-2, with D perhaps TRBD1 (6 bases). Trimming shortened V by 3 bases and J by 7 bases, and 9 bases separated the two germline ends. This CDR3 region has 11 residues. Germline assignment: CDR1 GTSNPN and CDR2 SVGIG (reference sequence). CDR3 sequence reads: CAWRPGAGYTF. In nucleotides, the CDR3 is TGTGCCTGGAGGCCAGGGGCTGGCTACACCTTC.

V and J are TRBV7-2 and TRBJ1-5; D possibly corresponds to TRBD1 (6 bases). Trimming cost V 3 bases and J 6 bases, with 9 bases left between them. The CDR3 contains 13 residues. CDR1 and CDR2 from the germline V gene are SGHTA and FQGNSA. CDR3 sequence: CASSFDRFQPQHF. The CDR3 nucleotides are TGTGCCAGCAGCTTCGACAGGTTTCAGCCCCAGCATTTT.

The chain joins TRBV29-1 to TRBJ2-1; tentatively, D is TRBD1 (6 bases). The CDR3 contains 14 residues. The ends were cut back, 2 bases at V and 2 bases at J, with 10 bases in the middle. Germline V gene lookup returns CDR1 SQVTM and CDR2 ANQGSEA. This CDR3 reads CSVELRGTYNEQFF. The CDR3 DNA follows: TGCAGCGTTGAACTTAGGGGGACCTACAATGAGCAGTTCTTC.

The chain employs TRBV29-1 and TRBJ2-1; D unresolved. Trimming took off 2 bases at V and 15 bases at J, with 14 bases between the two ends. This CDR3 has 11 residues. Germline CDR1 is SQVTM and CDR2 is ANQGSEA. CDR3 DNA sequence: TGCAGCGTTGAATTGGTCGCGGCTTGGTTCTTC. It translates to CSVELVAAWFF.

The rearrangement joins TRBV3-1 to TRBJ2-5; D is unresolved. Germline loops: CDR1 LGHDT, CDR2 YNNKEL (reference sequence). Trimming stripped 1 base from V and 2 bases from J, with 5 bases between. This CDR3 region has 13 residues. CDR3 nucleotides: TGTGCCAGCAGCCAAGCCAGACAAGAGACCCAGTACTTC. Amino acid sequence: CASSQARQETQYF.

This clonotype was seen just once. The CDR3 spells CASSYIQGGTDTQYF. In DNA, the CDR3 is TGTGCCAGCAGTTACATCCAGGGAGGCACAGATACGCAGTATTTT. The chain couples TRBV6-5 to TRBJ2-3, with D tentatively TRBD1 or TRBD2 (5 bases each). The V gene lost 2 bases and the J gene lost 1 base, with 10 bases spanning the gap. There are 15 residues in the CDR3. Germline lookup yields CDR1 MNHEY and CDR2 SVGAGI.

This clonotype has a single count. The V gene is TRBV20-1, the J gene TRBJ2-1, with TRBD2 identical over 16 bases. Germline V gene sequence: CDR1 DFQATT, CDR2 SNEGSKA (reference sequence). CDR3 length: 14 residues. The CDR3 region has the DNA TGCAGGGCGGGGACTAGCGGGGGGGCCGGGGAGCAGTTCTTC. Translation gives CRAGTSGGAGEQFF.

V usage is TRBV5-4 and J usage is TRBJ1-1; D is possibly TRBD1 (5 bases). The CDR3 loop spans 15 amino acids. Germline loops: CDR1 SGHNT, CDR2 YYREEE (reference sequence). Between the trimmed V and J ends, which lost 3 bases and 0 bases, there was a span of 12 bases. CDR3: CASSSTGTLNTEAFF. CDR3 nucleotides: TGTGCCAGCAGCTCCACCGGGACCCTGAACACTGAAGCTTTCTTT.

The chain carries TRBV29-1 and TRBJ1-3, with D maybe TRBD1 (5 bases). CDR1 and CDR2 (germline): SQVTM, ANQGSEA. This CDR3 comprises 14 residues. V was pared by 0 bases and J by 6 bases, with 12 bases between. CDR3 loop: CSVEEHRGENTIYF. The CDR3 DNA sequence: TGCAGCGTTGAAGAGCACCGGGGCGAAAACACCATATATTTT.

V gene TRBV2 combines with J gene TRBJ1-4; D is ambiguous. Trimming shortened V by 5 bases and J by 8 bases, and 12 bases separated the two germline ends. CDR1 is SNHLY, CDR2 FYNNEI, per germline. The CDR3 covers 13 residues. In DNA, the CDR3 is TGTGCCAGCAGTACCGTCAGCGGGGAAAAACTGTTTTTT. It is translated as CASSTVSGEKLFF.